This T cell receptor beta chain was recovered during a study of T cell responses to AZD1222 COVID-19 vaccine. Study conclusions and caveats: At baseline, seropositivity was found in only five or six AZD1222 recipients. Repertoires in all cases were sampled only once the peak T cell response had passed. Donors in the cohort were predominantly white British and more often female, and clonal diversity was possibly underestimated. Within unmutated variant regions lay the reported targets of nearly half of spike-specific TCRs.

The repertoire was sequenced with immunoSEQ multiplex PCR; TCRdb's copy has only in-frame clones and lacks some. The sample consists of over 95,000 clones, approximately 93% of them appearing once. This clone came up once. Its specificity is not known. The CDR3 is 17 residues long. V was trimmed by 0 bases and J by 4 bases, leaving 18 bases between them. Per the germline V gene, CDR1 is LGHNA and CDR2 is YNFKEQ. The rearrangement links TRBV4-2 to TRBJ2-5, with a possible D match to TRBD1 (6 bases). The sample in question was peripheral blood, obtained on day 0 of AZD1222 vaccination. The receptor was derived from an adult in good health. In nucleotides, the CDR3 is TGTGCCAGCAGCCAAGATCCTGCACAGGGAAGGGCAGAGACCCAGTACTTC. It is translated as CASSQDPAQGRAETQYF.